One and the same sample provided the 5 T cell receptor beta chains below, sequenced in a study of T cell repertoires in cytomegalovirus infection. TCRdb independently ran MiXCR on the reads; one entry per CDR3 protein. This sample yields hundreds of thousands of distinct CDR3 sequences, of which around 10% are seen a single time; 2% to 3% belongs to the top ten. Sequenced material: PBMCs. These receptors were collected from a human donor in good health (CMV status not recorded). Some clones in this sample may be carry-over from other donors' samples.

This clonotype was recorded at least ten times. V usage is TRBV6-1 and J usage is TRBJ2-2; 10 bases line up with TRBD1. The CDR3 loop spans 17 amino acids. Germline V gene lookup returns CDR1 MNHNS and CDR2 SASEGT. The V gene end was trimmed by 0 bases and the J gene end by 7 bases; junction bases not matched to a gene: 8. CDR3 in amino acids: CASSEALRGQGLGELFF. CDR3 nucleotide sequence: TGTGCCAGCAGTGAAGCGCTTCGGGGACAGGGGCTCGGGGAGCTGTTTTTT.

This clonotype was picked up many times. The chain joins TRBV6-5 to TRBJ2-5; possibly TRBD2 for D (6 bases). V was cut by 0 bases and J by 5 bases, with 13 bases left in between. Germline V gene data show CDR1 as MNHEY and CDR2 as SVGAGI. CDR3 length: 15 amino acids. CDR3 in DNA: TGTGCCAGCAGTTACTCGCGGGGACCCAGGGAGACCCAGTACTTC. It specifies CASSYSRGPRETQYF.

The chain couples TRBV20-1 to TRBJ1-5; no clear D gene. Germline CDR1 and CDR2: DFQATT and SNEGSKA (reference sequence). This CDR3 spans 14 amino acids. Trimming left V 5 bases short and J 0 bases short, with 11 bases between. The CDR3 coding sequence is TGCAGTGCTCCCCCGAGCGATAGCAATCAGCCCCAGCATTTT. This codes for CSAPPSDSNQPQHF.

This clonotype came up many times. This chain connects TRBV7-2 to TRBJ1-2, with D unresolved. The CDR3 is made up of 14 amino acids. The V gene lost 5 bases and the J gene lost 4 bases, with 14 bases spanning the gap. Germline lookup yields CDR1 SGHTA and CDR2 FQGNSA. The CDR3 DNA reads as TGTGCCAGCAGCCCCCCCCGGGAGGGCTATGGCTACACCTTC. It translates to CASSPPREGYGYTF.

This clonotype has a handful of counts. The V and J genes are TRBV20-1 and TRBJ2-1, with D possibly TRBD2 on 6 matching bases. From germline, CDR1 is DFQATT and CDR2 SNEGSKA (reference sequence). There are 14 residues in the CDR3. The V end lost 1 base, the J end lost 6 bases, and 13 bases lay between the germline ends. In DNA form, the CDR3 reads TGCAGTGCTAGAGGTGGGGGGACCGGCAATGAGCAGTTCTTC. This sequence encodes CSARGGGTGNEQFF.